The 18 T cell receptor beta chains presented below share a single source sample, sequenced in a study of CDR3 diversity in severe acne. TCRdb fed the PCR reads into MiXCR, producing one record per CDR3 protein. The sample has roughly 100,000 distinct CDR3 sequences, roughly 51% seen once; the top ten hold around an eighth. The sequencing sample was made of blood. These receptors were taken from a male donor with acne.

To note about this clonotype: The junction and the germline gene differ at one end; a read error may be behind it. The chain is built from TRBV29-1 and TRBJ2-3; tentatively, D is TRBD2 (5 bases). This CDR3 is 12 amino acids long. Germline CDR1 SQVTM, CDR2 ANQGSEA. The CDR3 reads CSARSSRDTQYF. As DNA, the CDR3 is TGCAGCGCCCGGTCTAGCAGAGATACGCAGTATTTT.

This clonotype was counted between two and nine times. The chain links TRBV12-5 to TRBJ2-7; D gene ambiguous. This CDR3 comprises 12 residues. From germline, CDR1 is LGHNT and CDR2 FRNRAP. Trimming removed 2 bases at V and 2 bases at J, with 4 bases between. The CDR3 coding sequence is TGTGCTAGTGGTTTGACGGCCTACGAGCAGTACTTC. Translated: CASGLTAYEQYF.

The V gene is TRBV19, the J gene TRBJ2-1; 10 bases map to TRBD2. The CDR3 has 13 residues. V was clipped by 5 bases and J by 14 bases; unmatched bases: 9. Germline values: CDR1 LNHDA, CDR2 SQIVND (reference sequence). In DNA, the CDR3 is TGTGCCAGTAGTGGGTTAGCGGGAGGCCAAAAGTTCTTC. Its protein product is CASSGLAGGQKFF.

This clonotype was seen at least ten times. The chain recombines TRBV2 with TRBJ2-7; D perhaps matches TRBD2 (5 bases). V was cut by 3 bases and J by 6 bases, with 9 bases left in between. The CDR3 is made up of 12 amino acids. Germline V gives CDR1 SNHLY, CDR2 FYNNEI. The CDR3 DNA reads TGTGCCAGCAGTGACCGGGGTCGCGAGCAGTACTTC. It encodes CASSDRGREQYF.

The rearrangement joins TRBV10-1 to TRBJ2-1; 8 positions agree with TRBD1. The CDR3 has 14 amino acids. The germline gives CDR1 WNHNN, CDR2 SYGVQD (reference sequence). V was pared by 3 bases and J by 8 bases, with 6 bases of the junction left unmatched. Here the CDR3 reads CASSDGQGADEQFF. The CDR3 coding sequence is TGCGCCAGCAGTGACGGTCAGGGGGCCGATGAGCAGTTCTTC.

This chain joins TRBV29-1 and TRBJ2-7; 8 nucleotides match TRBD2. Germline values: CDR1 SQVTM, CDR2 ANQGSEA. With V trimmed by 7 bases and J by 3 bases, 2 bases remained unmatched. The CDR3 covers 11 residues. In DNA, the CDR3 is TGCAGCGGGCGGGGGGACTACGAGCAGTACTTC. Its protein is CSGRGDYEQYF.

The chain recombines TRBV27 with TRBJ2-2, with D maybe TRBD1 (6 bases). Per germline, CDR1 MNHEY and CDR2 SMNVEV (reference sequence). The CDR3 totals 13 residues. Trimming shortened V by 9 bases and J by 3 bases, and 11 bases separated the two germline ends. In DNA form, the CDR3 reads TGTGCCAGTTGTGAGGGGGACACCGGGGAGCTGTTTTTT. It codes for CASCEGDTGELFF.

Worth noting for this clonotype: A read error may account for a junction end that differs from germline. V is TRBV10-3 and J is TRBJ2-2; no clear D. The CDR3 extends over 13 amino acids. Germline V CDR1 and CDR2: ENHRY, SYGVKD. CDR3 sequence reads: CASSYSGTGELFF. CDR3 in DNA: TGTGCCAGCAGTTACTCGGGCACCGGGGAGCTGTTTTTT.

Ten or more counts support this clonotype. The chain combines TRBV20-1 with TRBJ2-5, with D perhaps matching TRBD1 (5 bases). Germline assignment: CDR1 DFQATT and CDR2 SNEGSKA (reference sequence). This CDR3 is 16 amino acids long. Trimming left V 0 bases short and J 2 bases short, with 16 bases between. The CDR3 nucleotides are TGCAGTGCTAGAGACCCCCTGACAGTATCTCAAGAGACCCAGTACTTC. Translation: CSARDPLTVSQETQYF.

This clonotype is classed as medium-sized. The chain recombines TRBV2 with TRBJ1-6; D is uncertain. The CDR3 runs 11 residues. V was clipped by 4 bases and J by 14 bases, with 9 bases between them. Germline assignment: CDR1 SNHLY and CDR2 FYNNEI. Written as DNA, the CDR3 is TGTGCCAGCAGTGCTAAGCGGACCCTCCACTTT. This encodes CASSAKRTLHF.

This chain uses TRBV7-3 with TRBJ2-5, with 7 bases aligning to TRBD2. CDR3 length: 14 residues. The junction had 9 bases not matched to a gene; V was cut back by 6 bases and J by 5 bases. Per the germline V gene, CDR1 is SGHTA and CDR2 is FQGTGA. The CDR3 protein is CASRGRGDEETQYF. The CDR3 nucleotides are TGTGCCAGCAGGGGCCGGGGGGATGAGGAGACCCAGTACTTC.

The V gene is TRBV2, the J gene TRBJ2-7; 8 bases are shared with TRBD2. Losses at the gene ends were 3 bases for V and 7 bases for J; bases not matched to a gene: 17. There are 17 residues in the CDR3. The germline CDR1 and CDR2 sequences are SNHLY and FYNNEI. For the CDR3, the DNA is TGTGCCAGCAGTGAGAGCGGGAGCAGACTAGCCCCATGGGAGCAGTACTTC. Translation: CASSESGSRLAPWEQYF.

V and J are TRBV7-9 and TRBJ2-7; TRBD2 agrees at 8 bases. The CDR3 is made up of 16 amino acids. V was clipped by 3 bases and J by 3 bases; unmatched bases: 10. Germline V lookup: CDR1 SEHNR, CDR2 FQNEAQ (reference sequence). The CDR3 region has the DNA TGTGCCAGCAGCTTCCCAGCGGGAGTTGCCATCTACGAGCAGTACTTC. As protein: CASSFPAGVAIYEQYF.

This chain joins TRBV22-1 and TRBJ1-5. TRBV22-1 constitutes a pseudogene. The length of the CDR3 is 12 residues. The DNA for the CDR3 is TGTACCTCGGGAGCAGCTAATCAGCCCCAGCATTTT. This gives the protein CTSGAANQPQHF.

The chain employs TRBV12-3 or TRBV12-4 and TRBJ1-2; a weak D match, TRBD1 (6 bases). Trimming cost V 4 bases and J 4 bases, with 13 bases left between them. The CDR3 consists of 14 residues. As DNA, the CDR3 is TGTGCCAGCAGTTCCATTACGGGGGCCTATGGCTACACCTTC. Its translation is CASSSITGAYGYTF.

This clonotype was found many times. V is TRBV6-5 and J is TRBJ2-1; D not certain. Germline-derived CDR1 and CDR2 are MNHEY and SVGAGI. Trimming left V 2 bases short and J 5 bases short, with 7 bases between. CDR3 length: 13 amino acids. The CDR3 DNA reads TGTGCCAGCAGTTACGGTCCTGACAATGAGCAGTTCTTC. Its translation is CASSYGPDNEQFF.

The CDR3 is CSVLDRSSGYTF. CDR3 DNA: TGCAGCGTTTTGGACAGGTCTTCTGGCTACACCTTC. The J gene is TRBJ1-2, the V gene TRBV29-1; 7 bases align to TRBD1. V was pared by 5 bases and J by 7 bases, with 7 bases of the junction left unmatched. This CDR3 has 12 residues. Germline CDR1 SQVTM, CDR2 ANQGSEA.

This clonotype was counted many times. The chain uses TRBV6-6 and TRBJ2-3; TRBD2 agrees at 8 bases. The J segment lost 6 bases and the V segment lost 6 bases, leaving 14 bases of the junction unmatched. Germline V gene lookup returns CDR1 MNHNY and CDR2 SVGAGI (reference sequence). The CDR3 contains 16 residues. CDR3 sequence reads: CASSLSGRSTGDTQYF. Written as DNA, the CDR3 is TGTGCCAGCAGCCTAAGCGGGAGAAGTACGGGGGATACGCAGTATTTT.